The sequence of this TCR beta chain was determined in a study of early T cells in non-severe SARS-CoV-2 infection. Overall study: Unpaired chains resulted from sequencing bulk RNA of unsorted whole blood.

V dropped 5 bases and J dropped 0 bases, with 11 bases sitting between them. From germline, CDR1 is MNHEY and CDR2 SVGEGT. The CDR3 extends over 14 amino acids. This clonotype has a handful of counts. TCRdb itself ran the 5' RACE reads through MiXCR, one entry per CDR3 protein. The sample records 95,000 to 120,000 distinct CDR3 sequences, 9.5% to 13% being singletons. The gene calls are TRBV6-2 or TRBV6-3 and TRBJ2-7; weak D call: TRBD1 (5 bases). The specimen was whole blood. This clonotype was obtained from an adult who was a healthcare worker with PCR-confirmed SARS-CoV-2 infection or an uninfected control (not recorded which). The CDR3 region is CASSRTITSYEQYF. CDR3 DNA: TGTGCCAGCAGTCGGACAATCACCTCCTACGAGCAGTACTTC.